A selection of T cell receptor beta chains follows, all from one sample in a study of T cell repertoires in cytomegalovirus infection. MiXCR was run by TCRdb on the reads, yielding one entry per CDR3 protein. The table includes roughly 300,000 distinct CDR3 sequences, roughly 24% detected once. Sequenced input: PBMCs. Every receptor here comes from a human donor in good health (CMV status not recorded). Some clones in this sample may be carry-over from other donors' samples. Each CDR3 is given with its conserved first and last residue. D genes are given only for firm matches. Expanded clones get a size class; other rows say once, few or many, or leave the size out.

J	V	D	size	DNA	CDR3
TRBJ2-3	TRBV7-2	TRBD1	many	TGTGCCAGCAGCCGAGACAGGGGGCTGTATAGTGATACGCAGTATTTT	CASSRDRGLYSDTQYF
TRBJ2-2	TRBV7-2	-	few	TGTGCCAGCAGAACCGGGAGCACGACGTCCGGGGAGCTGTTTTTT	CASRTGSTTSGELFF
TRBJ2-7	TRBV2	-	few	TGTGCCAGCAGAAACAGGGTACCACGTTCCTATGGGTCCTACGAGCAGTACTTC	CASRNRVPRSYGSYEQYF
TRBJ2-5	TRBV7-2	TRBD1	-	TGTGCCAGCAGCTATATCCCCAGACAGGGGCAAGAGACCCAGTACTTC	CASSYIPRQGQETQYF
TRBJ2-7	TRBV12-3/TRBV12-4	-	many	TGTGCCAGCAGTTTAAACGGACCCTACGAGCAGTACTTC	CASSLNGPYEQYF
TRBJ2-1	TRBV7-9	TRBD2	many	TGTGCCAGCAGCCTAAGCGGACTAGCGGGAGAGAATGAGCAGTTCTTC	CASSLSGLAGENEQFF
TRBJ2-7	TRBV28	-	many	TGTGCCAGCAGAAGCAGAGGACGGTACTACGAGCAGTACTTC	CASRSRGRYYEQYF
TRBJ1-1	TRBV5-1	TRBD1	-	TGCGCCAGCAGCTTGGGGACAGGGGGGTCGGGTGAAGCTTTCTTT	CASSLGTGGSGEAFF
TRBJ1-5	TRBV20-1	-	-	TGCAGTGCTAGAAAGGGGGGGAATCAGCCCCAGCATTTT	CSARKGGNQPQHF
TRBJ2-7	TRBV7-2	TRBD2	-	TGTGCCAGCAGCTTACGAGCTAGCGGGGGAAACTACGAGCAGTACTTC	CASSLRASGGNYEQYF
TRBJ2-7	TRBV4-1	-	many	TGCGCCAGCAGCCCAGGGGAAAAATACGAGCAGTACTTC	CASSPGEKYEQYF
TRBJ2-5	TRBV7-2	-	-	TGTGCCAGCAGCTCGGTTCTGTCGACCCAGTACTTC	CASSSVLSTQYF
TRBJ1-5	TRBV12-3/TRBV12-4	-	many	TGTGCCAGCAGTTTAGGAGCGACGATACCTCAGCCCCAGCATTTT	CASSLGATIPQPQHF
TRBJ2-7	TRBV7-2	TRBD2	many	TGTGCCAGCACCCTCAGGGCGGGGGGCTCCTACGAGCAGTACTTC	CASTLRAGGSYEQYF
TRBJ2-7	TRBV10-2	-	-	TGCGCCAGCAGTGCCCCAGGAGAGCAGTACTTC	CASSAPGEQYF
TRBJ2-7	TRBV28	TRBD1	-	TGTGCCAGCAGTTTAAGAGGAGGACAGGGGCTGGACGAGCAGTACTTC	CASSLRGGQGLDEQYF
TRBJ2-2	TRBV11-2	-	few	TGTGCCAGCAGCTTAGTTCCAGGCCCCGGGGAGCTGTTTTTT	CASSLVPGPGELFF
TRBJ1-5	TRBV28	TRBD1	few	TGTGCCAGCAGGGACAGGGGAGGAGGCAATCAGCCCCAGCATTTT	CASRDRGGGNQPQHF
TRBJ2-2	TRBV7-2	-	many	TGTGCCAGCAGCTTAGGGACAACATACGGGGAGCTGTTTTTT	CASSLGTTYGELFF
TRBJ2-1	TRBV28	-	many	TGTGCCAGCAGTTCTTTCGGCAATGAGCAGTTCTTC	CASSSFGNEQFF
TRBJ2-7	TRBV14	-	few	TGTGCCAGCAGCGCCAGTATGAACGAGCAGTACTTC	CASSASMNEQYF
TRBJ1-6	TRBV7-2	-	many	TGTGCCAGCAGCTTAAACACGGGTTCTCATTCACCCCTCCACTTT	CASSLNTGSHSPLHF
TRBJ1-1	TRBV7-2	-	-	TGTGCCAGCAGCTTTGGTCCAATAACTTTCTTT	CASSFGPITFF
TRBJ2-5	TRBV5-4	TRBD1	-	TGTGCCAGCAGCTTAATACAGGGGTCTGGAGAGACCCAGTACTTC	CASSLIQGSGETQYF
TRBJ2-7	TRBV5-6	TRBD1	-	TGTGCCAGCAGCTCGTGGGGACAGGGAATAGGGGCCTACGAGCAGTACTTC	CASSSWGQGIGAYEQYF
TRBJ2-1	TRBV11-2	TRBD2	few	TGTGCCAGCAGCTTATTACATAGGGTCCTAGCGGGTTTTGGTGAGCAGTTCTTC	CASSLLHRVLAGFGEQFF
TRBJ2-5	TRBV7-2	TRBD2	-	TGTGCCAGCAGCTTAGGGGGTCGGGCGGGAGGGCCATTGGAAGAGACCCAGTACTTC	CASSLGGRAGGPLEETQYF
TRBJ2-1	TRBV7-9	-	-	TGTGCCAGCAGCTTAAAGGGAAACAATGAGCAGTTCTTC	CASSLKGNNEQFF
TRBJ2-7	TRBV20-1	-	-	TGCAGTGCAGATCTGACAGCCAAACTCTCCTACGAGCAGTACTTC	CSADLTAKLSYEQYF
TRBJ1-2	TRBV2	-	-	TGTGCCAGCGCCCGGGGCCTGGGCTACACCTTC	CASARGLGYTF
TRBJ2-3	TRBV28	-	few	TGTGCCAGCAGTTTCTCAGGGGGGTACACAGATACGCAGTATTTT	CASSFSGGYTDTQYF
TRBJ2-3	TRBV23-1	-	-	TGCGCCAGCAGATTGGGCTCCGTTCCCACGGATACGCAGTATTTT	CASRLGSVPTDTQYF
TRBJ2-7	TRBV6-1	TRBD1	-	TGTGCCAGCAGTTACTTGGGGACAGCCACCGAGCAGTACTTC	CASSYLGTATEQYF
TRBJ1-5	TRBV6-1	-	many	TGTGCCAGCAGTGTCAAGACGGGCAGTCAGCCCCAGCATTTT	CASSVKTGSQPQHF
TRBJ2-1	TRBV5-1	-	few	TGCGCCAGCAGCCAAGGGGGAGGGGGATACAATGAGCAGTTCTTC	CASSQGGGGYNEQFF
TRBJ1-2	TRBV29-1	TRBD1	few	TGCAGCGGTGGGACAGGGGAGGTTCGGTATGGCTACACCTTC	CSGGTGEVRYGYTF
TRBJ2-1	TRBV19	-	many	TGTGCCAGTAGTATAGACGAGGGATGGAGGTCCTACAATGAGCAGTTCTTC	CASSIDEGWRSYNEQFF
TRBJ2-7	TRBV7-4	-	few	TGTGCCAGCAGCTTAGAGAATAGTCGGGGCCAGGGTTCCTACGAGCAGTACTTC	CASSLENSRGQGSYEQYF
TRBJ2-5	TRBV12-3/TRBV12-4	TRBD2	many	TGTGCCAGCAGTTTTCGACTAGCGGGAGAAATGGTTCGGGAGACCCAGTACTTC	CASSFRLAGEMVRETQYF
TRBJ2-5	TRBV20-1	-	few	TGCAGTGCTAGAGTTACCGGGGTCGAGACCCAGTACTTC	CSARVTGVETQYF
TRBJ2-7	TRBV20-1	-	-	TGCAGTGCTAGAGACGGCGTGTTTATGTCCTACGAGCAGTACTTC	CSARDGVFMSYEQYF
TRBJ1-4	TRBV4-1	-	-	TGCGCCAGCAGCCAACTTGGGGGGAGGAGTGAAAAACTGTTTTTT	CASSQLGGRSEKLFF
TRBJ2-7	TRBV7-2	TRBD2	many	TGTGCCAGCAGCGTCTCGTTGGGAGGGCCACACGAGCAGTACTTC	CASSVSLGGPHEQYF
TRBJ2-5	TRBV28	TRBD1	many	TGTGCCAGCTCGGACAGGGATGGATACATGGAGACCCAGTACTTC	CASSDRDGYMETQYF
TRBJ1-5	TRBV6-2/TRBV6-3	-	-	TGTGCCAGCAGTTACGTGGGGGAACAGCCCCAGCATTTT	CASSYVGEQPQHF
TRBJ2-7	TRBV30	TRBD1	few	TGTGCCTGGAGTCCAGGGGGCGAGCAGTACTTC	CAWSPGGEQYF